This T cell receptor beta chain was retrieved from a study of T-cell reconstitution after alpha-beta-depleted transplantation in children. Regarding the study as a whole: The main origin of T-cell counts and diversity one year after transplant was newly produced T cells. About two months after transplant, alpha-beta T cells reportedly came from several hundred expanded graft clones. There were some patients whose high TCRbeta diversity at day 60 came from surviving recipient T cells and thymic progenitors.

With 4 bases removed from V and 3 bases from J, the gap between germline ends came to 14 bases. In germline, CDR1 is SGDLS, CDR2 YYNGEE. This CDR3 contains 14 residues. This clonotype was observed a handful of times. The antigen is unknown. Using unique molecular identifiers, the investigators prepared the TCRbeta library. TCRdb ran MiXCR on the PCR reads and lists one entry per CDR3 protein. The sample lists approximately 85,000 distinct CDR3 sequences, roughly 14% occurring once. This chain joins TRBV9 and TRBJ2-7; tentatively, D is TRBD1 or TRBD2 (5 bases each). Material: PBMCs, mostly from graft donor cells, obtained 180 days after TCRalphabeta/CD19-depleted stem cell transplant. This sequence was found in a male patient between 2 and 10 years old who had a stem cell transplant for acute lymphoblastic leukemia, so the T cells may come from the graft donor. The CDR3 is CASSLGAWRYEQYF. The CDR3 DNA reads as TGTGCCAGCAGCCTCGGGGCCTGGCGCTACGAGCAGTACTTC.